The 16 T cell receptor beta chains below all came from one sample that was sequenced in a study of shared clonotypes between healthy human individuals. Profiling relied on immunoSEQ multiplex PCR, and the TCRdb table lists in-frame clones only, not all of them. The sample has about 820,000 clones, roughly 92% seen once. The naive CD8 fraction comprised CD45RO-negative cells positively selected for CCR7 and excluded terminally differentiated effector memory CD45RA+ cells. Source material: naive CD8+ T cells sorted from blood. Receptor source: a man aged 30 to 45 in good health.

The genes are TRBV2 and TRBJ2-7; no reliable D call. This CDR3 comprises 16 residues. CDR1 and CDR2 (germline): SNHLY, FYNNEI. The germline V and J ends were trimmed by 1 base and 0 bases, with 13 bases remaining between them. The CDR3: CASSEDPGPNSYEQYF. DNA of the CDR3: TGTGCCAGCAGTGAAGATCCGGGTCCTAACTCCTACGAGCAGTACTTC. The full variable domain, completed using reference TRBV2 and TRBJ2-7, is EPEVTQTPSHQVTQMGQEVILRCVPISNHLYFYWYRQILGQKVEFLVSFYNNEISEKSEIFDDQFSVERPDGSNFTLKIRSTKLEDSAMYFCASSEDPGPNSYEQYFGPGTRLTVT.

For this clone: One junction end disagrees with the germline gene, perhaps due to a read error. This chain links TRBV7-2 with TRBJ2-7; 8 bases align to TRBD2. The CDR3 contains 13 residues. Germline values: CDR1 SGHTA, CDR2 FQGNSA. The CDR3 loop reads CASSLAGGYEQYF. As DNA, the CDR3 is TGTGCCAGCAGCCTAGCGGGCGGATACGAGCAGTACTTC.

The chain links TRBV28 to TRBJ2-2; 7 nucleotides match TRBD2. V lost 3 bases, J lost 7 bases, and 5 bases stayed unmatched. Germline CDR1 MDHEN, CDR2 SYDVKM. This CDR3 is built from 14 residues. The CDR3: CASSLGGAGGELFF. CDR3 DNA: TGTGCCAGCAGTTTGGGAGGGGCGGGCGGGGAGCTGTTTTTT.

V usage is TRBV5-4 and J usage is TRBJ2-1; the D is unclear. Germline lookup yields CDR1 SGHNT and CDR2 YYREEE (reference sequence). The CDR3 contains 13 residues. With 0 bases removed from V and 8 bases from J, the gap between germline ends came to 9 bases. CDR3 sequence reads: CASSLELSDEQFF. Written as DNA, the CDR3 is TGTGCCAGCAGCTTGGAATTAAGCGATGAGCAGTTCTTC.

This clone came up once. The genes are TRBV30 and TRBJ1-2, with D unresolved. The CDR3 totals 13 residues. Looked up from germline, CDR1 is GTSNPN and CDR2 is SVGIG (reference sequence). V was clipped by 0 bases and J by 8 bases, with 13 bases between them. The CDR3 DNA follows: TGTGCCTGGAGTGTTACGGGCGCCCTGGGCTACACCTTC. Its protein product is CAWSVTGALGYTF. The full variable domain, in which reference TRBV30 and TRBJ1-2 provide the parts outside the CDR3, is SQTIHQWPATLVQPVGSPLSLECTVEGTSNPNLYWYRQAAGRGLQLLFYSVGIGQISSEVPQNLSASRPQDRQFILSSKKLLLSDSGFYLCAWSVTGALGYTFGSGTRLTVV.

The chain couples TRBV7-9 to TRBJ1-5; unclear D gene. Germline loops: CDR1 SEHNR, CDR2 FQNEAQ (reference sequence). CDR3 length: 12 residues. Trimming took 3 bases from V and 6 from J, leaving 6 bases between them. Here the CDR3 reads CASSFEGQPQHF. Here the CDR3 DNA reads TGTGCCAGCAGCTTTGAGGGTCAGCCCCAGCATTTT.

This chain connects TRBV5-1 to TRBJ2-1; D remains ambiguous. The CDR3 has 14 amino acids. Per germline, CDR1 SGHRS and CDR2 YFSETQ. V lost 0 bases and J lost 5, with 9 bases in between. CDR3 DNA: TGCGCCAGCAGCTTGGACGGAACAAACAATGAGCAGTTCTTC. Its translation: CASSLDGTNNEQFF.

The J gene is TRBJ2-1, the V gene TRBV11-2, with 9 nucleotides matching TRBD2. CDR3 size: 13 residues. Germline CDR1 and CDR2: SGHAT and FQNNGV. Losses at the gene ends were 5 bases for V and 7 bases for J; bases not matched to a gene: 3. The CDR3 is CASSLGLANEQFF. The CDR3 DNA reads as TGTGCCAGCAGCCTGGGACTAGCTAATGAGCAGTTCTTC.

V and J are TRBV5-8 and TRBJ2-1; D is possibly TRBD2 (5 bases). The CDR3 consists of 16 residues. Germline V CDR1 and CDR2: SGHTS, YDEGEE. V was trimmed by 2 bases and J by 1 base, leaving 13 bases between them. DNA for the CDR3: TGTGCCAGCAGCTTCCGGTTGCTAGCTTCCTACAATGAGCAGTTCTTC. This codes for CASSFRLLASYNEQFF.

The chain is built from TRBV29-1 and TRBJ2-1; TRBD2 agrees at 9 bases. The CDR3 runs 13 residues. Unmatched junction bases numbered 8, after V lost 8 bases and J lost 6 bases. Germline V gene lookup returns CDR1 SQVTM and CDR2 ANQGSEA. The CDR3 protein is CSLLAGDVNEQFF. The DNA for the CDR3 is TGCAGCCTCTTAGCGGGAGATGTCAATGAGCAGTTCTTC.

The chain combines TRBV28 with TRBJ1-1; 9 nucleotides align to TRBD1. Trimming cost V 5 bases and J 6 bases; bases outside gene matches: 7. CDR3 size: 14 residues. In germline, CDR1 is MDHEN, CDR2 SYDVKM. The CDR3 loop reads CASSPGTGTAEAFF. In DNA, the CDR3 is TGTGCCAGCAGTCCCGGGACAGGGACAGCTGAAGCTTTCTTT.

CDR3 DNA: TGTGCCAGCAGTGTGGTGGTGCAGGGGGCATTTCTTAATGAAAAACTGTTTTTT. This encodes CASSVVVQGAFLNEKLFF. V usage is TRBV2 and J usage is TRBJ1-4; 8 bases are a match to TRBD1. Germline V gives CDR1 SNHLY, CDR2 FYNNEI. The CDR3 is made up of 18 amino acids. The V segment lost 4 bases and the J segment 4 bases; nucleotides outside the gene matches: 14.

V and J are TRBV28 and TRBJ1-4; D possibly corresponds to TRBD1 (6 bases). In germline, CDR1 is MDHEN, CDR2 SYDVKM. There are 17 residues in the CDR3. V lost 2 bases, J lost 7 bases, and 20 bases lay in between. In nucleotides, the CDR3 is TGTGCCAGCAGTTTACTGCAGGCGTCGGGGGGCGGTGAAAAACTGTTTTTT. Translated: CASSLLQASGGGEKLFF.

This clone was seen a single time. The chain employs TRBV7-9 and TRBJ1-5, with D perhaps matching TRBD1 (6 bases). This CDR3 has 15 residues. The V and J ends lost 4 bases and 1 base respectively, with 11 bases between them. The germline V gene has CDR1 SEHNR and CDR2 FQNEAQ (reference sequence). The CDR3 is CASSSLQGSNQPQHF. CDR3 DNA: TGTGCCAGCAGCTCCCTACAGGGAAGCAATCAGCCCCAGCATTTT. The whole variable domain, filled in from reference TRBV7-9 and TRBJ1-5, reads DTGVSQNPRHKITKRGQNVTFRCDPISEHNRLYWYRQTLGQGPEFLTYFQNEAQLEKSRLLSDRFSAERPKGSFSTLEIQRTEQGDSAMYLCASSSLQGSNQPQHFGDGTRLSIL.

The chain joins TRBV28 to TRBJ2-1, with D hard to call. The CDR3 runs 17 residues. The germline CDR1 and CDR2 sequences are MDHEN and SYDVKM. V was shortened by 2 bases and J by 6 bases, with 20 bases between the two germline ends. This CDR3 is CASSLIQVSALSNEQFF. The CDR3 DNA is TGTGCCAGCAGTTTAATCCAGGTGTCGGCCCTGAGCAATGAGCAGTTCTTC.

The rearrangement uses TRBV19 and TRBJ2-1; 7 positions match TRBD2. The junction had 3 bases not matched to a gene; V was cut back by 5 bases and J by 5 bases. The CDR3 runs to 13 residues. Germline V gives CDR1 LNHDA, CDR2 SQIVND (reference sequence). The chain's CDR3 is CASSVGLHNEQFF. The CDR3 bases are TGTGCCAGTAGTGTGGGACTACACAATGAGCAGTTCTTC.